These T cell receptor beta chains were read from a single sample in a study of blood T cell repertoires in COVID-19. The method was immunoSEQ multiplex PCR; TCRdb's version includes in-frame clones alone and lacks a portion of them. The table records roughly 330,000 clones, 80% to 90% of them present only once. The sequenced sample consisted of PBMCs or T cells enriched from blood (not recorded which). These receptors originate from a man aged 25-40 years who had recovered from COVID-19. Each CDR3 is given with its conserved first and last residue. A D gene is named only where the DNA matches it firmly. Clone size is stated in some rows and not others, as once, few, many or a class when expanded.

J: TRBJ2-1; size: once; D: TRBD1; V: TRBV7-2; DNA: TGTGCCAGCAGCTCACCTGGACAGGGGGACAATGAGCAGTTCTTC; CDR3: CASSSPGQGDNEQFF
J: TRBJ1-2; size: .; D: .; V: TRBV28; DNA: TGTGCCAGCAGTCGCCGACATAATTCTAACTATGGCTACACCTTC; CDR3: CASSRRHNSNYGYTF
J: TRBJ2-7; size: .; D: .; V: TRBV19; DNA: TGTGCCAGTAGTAACGGGGCGGGGGAGCAGTACTTC; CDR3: CASSNGAGEQYF
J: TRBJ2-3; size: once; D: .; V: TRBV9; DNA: TGTGCCAGCAGCGCCCCCCGGGACTCCGCCCCAGATACGCAGTATTTT; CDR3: CASSAPRDSAPDTQYF
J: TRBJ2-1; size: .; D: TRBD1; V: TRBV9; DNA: TGTGCCAGCAGCCAAGGGACAGGGCGGCCTAGGTCCTACAATGAGCAGTTCTTC; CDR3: CASSQGTGRPRSYNEQFF
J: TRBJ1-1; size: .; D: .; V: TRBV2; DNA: TGTGCCAGCAGGGGGGGGACCCGCACTGAAGCTTTCTTT; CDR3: CASRGGTRTEAFF
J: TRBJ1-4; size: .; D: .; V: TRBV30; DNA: TGTGCCTGGAGTGTAGCGGGGGCGAAGAATGAAAAACTGTTTTTT; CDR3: CAWSVAGAKNEKLFF
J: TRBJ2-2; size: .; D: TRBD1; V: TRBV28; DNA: TGTGCCAGCACCTCCCCTACGGACAGGGTCACCGGGGAGCTGTTTTTT; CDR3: CASTSPTDRVTGELFF
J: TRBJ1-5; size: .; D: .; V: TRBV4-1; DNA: TGCGCCAGCAGCCATGGGCATCAGCCCCAGCATTTT; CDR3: CASSHGHQPQHF
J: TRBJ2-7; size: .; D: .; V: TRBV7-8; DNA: TGTGCCAGCAGCCCGCGGGACAGCTCCTACGAGCAGTACTTC; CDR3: CASSPRDSSYEQYF
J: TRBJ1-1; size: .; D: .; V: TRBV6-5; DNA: TGTGCCAGCAGTTACAAAGGGGGGAACACTGAAGCTTTCTTT; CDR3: CASSYKGGNTEAFF
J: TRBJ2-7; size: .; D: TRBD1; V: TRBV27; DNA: TGTGCCAGCAGTGCCGGGACAGTCTACGAGCAGTACTTC; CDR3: CASSAGTVYEQYF
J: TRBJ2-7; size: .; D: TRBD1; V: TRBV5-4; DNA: TGTGCCAGCAGCTCGGGACAGGGAAACTCCTACGAGCAGTACTTC; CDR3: CASSSGQGNSYEQYF
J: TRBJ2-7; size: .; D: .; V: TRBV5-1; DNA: TGCGCCAGCAGCTCCGGACAGTTCGGGCATTACGAGCAGTACTTC; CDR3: CASSSGQFGHYEQYF
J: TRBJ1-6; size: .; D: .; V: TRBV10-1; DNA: TGCGCCAGCAGGGCGGACAGCGATAATTCACCCCTCCACTTT; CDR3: CASRADSDNSPLHF
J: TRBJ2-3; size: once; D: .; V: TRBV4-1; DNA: TGCGCCAGCAGCCCCCGACAGGTGCTCACAGATACGCAGTATTTT; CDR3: CASSPRQVLTDTQYF
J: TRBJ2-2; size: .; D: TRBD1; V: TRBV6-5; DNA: TGTGCCAGCAGTCCCTGGACAGGGGACACCGGGGAGCTGTTTTTT; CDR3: CASSPWTGDTGELFF
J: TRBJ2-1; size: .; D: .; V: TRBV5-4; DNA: TGTGCCAGCAGCTTGAAACGTCAAACAGCCTCCTACAATGAGCAGTTCTTC; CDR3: CASSLKRQTASYNEQFF
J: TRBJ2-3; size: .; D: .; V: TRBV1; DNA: TGCACCAGCAGCCAGGCCACCACAGATACGCAGTATTTT; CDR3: CTSSQATTDTQYF
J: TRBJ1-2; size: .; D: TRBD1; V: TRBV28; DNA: TGTGCCAGCAGTTGGACAGGGGGCAACTATGGCTACACCTTC; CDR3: CASSWTGGNYGYTF
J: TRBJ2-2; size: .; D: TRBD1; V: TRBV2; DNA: TGTGCCAGCGGAAGGACAGGGTTCGGCGGGGAGCTGTTTTTT; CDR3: CASGRTGFGGELFF
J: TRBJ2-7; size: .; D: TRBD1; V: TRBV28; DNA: TGTGCCAGCAGTCCCCCCGGGACAGGGACTCAGTACTTC; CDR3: CASSPPGTGTQYF
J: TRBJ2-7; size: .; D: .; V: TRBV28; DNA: TGTGCCAGCAGTTTAATCTGGGAGACAAACTCCTACGAGCAGTACTTC; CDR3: CASSLIWETNSYEQYF
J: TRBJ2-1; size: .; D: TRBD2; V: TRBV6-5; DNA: TGTGCCAGCATTCGGACTAGCGGGGGGGCAGGTGAGCAGTTCTTC; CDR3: CASIRTSGGAGEQFF
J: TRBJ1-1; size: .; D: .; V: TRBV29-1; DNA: TGCAGCGTTCAAACACGGAACACTGAAGCTTTCTTT; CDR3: CSVQTRNTEAFF
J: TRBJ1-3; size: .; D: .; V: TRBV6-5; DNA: TGTGCCAGCAGCCTGGGGGCCGGCTCTGGAAACACCATATATTTT; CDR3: CASSLGAGSGNTIYF
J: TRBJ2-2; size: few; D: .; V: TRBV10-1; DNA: TGCGCCAGCAGTGACAGTAACACCGGGGAGCTGTTTTTT; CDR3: CASSDSNTGELFF
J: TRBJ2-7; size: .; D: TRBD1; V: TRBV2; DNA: TGTGCCAGCAGCGGACAGGGATACGAGCAGTACTTC; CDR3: CASSGQGYEQYF
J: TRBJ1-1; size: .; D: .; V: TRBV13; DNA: TGTGCCAGCAGCTCTCAGTTTTCATTCTCCACTGAAGCTTTCTTT; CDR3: CASSSQFSFSTEAFF
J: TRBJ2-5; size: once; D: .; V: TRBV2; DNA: TGTGCCAGCAGTGAGCGGGCGGCAGTTCAAGAGACCCAGTACTTC; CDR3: CASSERAAVQETQYF
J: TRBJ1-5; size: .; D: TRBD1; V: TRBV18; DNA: TGTGCCAGCTCTAGGGACAGTGGAAGCAATCAGCCCCAGCATTTT; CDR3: CASSRDSGSNQPQHF
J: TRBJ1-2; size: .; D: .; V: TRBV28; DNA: TGTGCCAGCAGTTTGGTAGGGCAGGGTAACTATGGCTACACCTTC; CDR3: CASSLVGQGNYGYTF
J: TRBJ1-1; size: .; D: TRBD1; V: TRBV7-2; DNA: TGTGCCAGCTCGGGACAGGGGAACACTGAAGCTTTCTTT; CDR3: CASSGQGNTEAFF
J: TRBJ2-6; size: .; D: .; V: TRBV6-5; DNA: TGTGCCAGCAGGAGAGGGGGATCGGGGGCCAACGTCCTGACTTTC; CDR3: CASRRGGSGANVLTF
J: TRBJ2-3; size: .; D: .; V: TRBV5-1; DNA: TGCGCCAGCAGCTTGCAGGGCGGAACAGATACGCAGTATTTT; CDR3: CASSLQGGTDTQYF
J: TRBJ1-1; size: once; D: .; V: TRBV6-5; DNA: TGTGCCAGCCGGTCAGGGATGAACACTGAAGCTTTCTTT; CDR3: CASRSGMNTEAFF
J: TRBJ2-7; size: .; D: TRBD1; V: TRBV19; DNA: TGTGCCAGTAGTAAAGGGACAGGTCCTGTAGAGCAGTACTTC; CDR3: CASSKGTGPVEQYF
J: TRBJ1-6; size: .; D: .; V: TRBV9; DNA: TGTGCCAGCAGCGTAGGGGGGGGTCCCAATTCACCCCTCCACTTT; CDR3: CASSVGGGPNSPLHF
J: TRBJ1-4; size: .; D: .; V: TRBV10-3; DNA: TGTGCCATCAGTGAGTCGAGGGCTCGGCGGTTT; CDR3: CAISESRARRF
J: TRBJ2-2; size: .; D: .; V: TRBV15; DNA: TGTGCCACCAGCAGGGGCCGTAGCACCGGGGAGCTGTTTTTT; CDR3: CATSRGRSTGELFF
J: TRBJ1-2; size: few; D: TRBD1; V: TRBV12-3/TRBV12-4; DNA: TGTGCCAGCAGTCGACAGGGGGGTGGCTACACCTTC; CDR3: CASSRQGGGYTF
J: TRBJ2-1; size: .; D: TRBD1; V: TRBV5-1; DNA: TGCGCCAGCAGCCAAGGGACAGGGGGCTTGAATGAGCAGTTCTTC; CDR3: CASSQGTGGLNEQFF
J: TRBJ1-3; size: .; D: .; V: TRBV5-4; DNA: TGTGCCAGCAGCACCTCTGGGGCAAACACCATATATTTT; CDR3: CASSTSGANTIYF
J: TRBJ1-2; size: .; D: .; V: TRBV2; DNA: TGTGCCAGCAGTGACAATGTGGCAGGACATAACTATGGCTACACCTTC; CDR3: CASSDNVAGHNYGYTF